This passage covers 23 T cell receptor beta chains from one sample sequenced in a study of blood T cell repertoires in COVID-19. The protocol was immunoSEQ multiplex PCR, while the TCRdb copy is restricted to in-frame clones and leaves out a portion. The table lists roughly 230,000 clones, 65% to 90% of them singletons. Sequencing was done on a sample of peripheral blood. Every receptor here comes from a woman aged 45-65 years with acute or convalescent COVID-19.

This clone appeared a few times. The chain couples TRBV12-5 to TRBJ1-1; 7 bases match TRBD1. The CDR3 contains 14 residues. J gave up 3 bases and V 2 bases, and 3 bases lay outside the gene matches. CDR1 and CDR2 from the germline V gene are LGHNT and FRNRAP. CDR3 protein: CASGLSTGDTEAFF. CDR3 coding DNA: TGTGCTAGTGGTTTGAGCACAGGGGACACTGAAGCTTTCTTT.

This chain uses TRBV11-3 with TRBJ2-3, with D maybe TRBD1 (5 bases). V lost 5 bases, J lost 6 bases, and 15 bases lay in between. The CDR3 spans 14 residues. The germline V gene encodes CDR1 SGHNT and CDR2 YENEEA. The CDR3 coding sequence is TGTGCCAGCAGCGTGGCAGGGAACTTGGATACGCAGTATTTT. It codes for CASSVAGNLDTQYF.

Details on this clone: The sample carries other DNA sequences with the same CDR3. This chain links TRBV28 with TRBJ1-1, with 10 bases aligning to TRBD1. The J segment lost 4 bases and the V segment lost 8 bases, leaving 1 base of the junction unmatched. CDR1 is MDHEN and CDR2 is SYDVKM in the germline V gene. This CDR3 region has 12 residues. The CDR3 loop reads CASRTGGTEAFF. CDR3 in DNA: TGTGCCAGCCGGACAGGGGGCACTGAAGCTTTCTTT. The full variable domain, with the rest looked up from reference TRBV28 and TRBJ1-1, is DVKVTQSSRYLVKRTGEKVFLECVQDMDHENMFWYRQDPGLGLRLIYFSYDVKMKEKGDIPEGYSVSREKKERFSLILESASTNQTSMYLCASRTGGTEAFFGQGTRLTVV.

The chain joins TRBV19 to TRBJ1-4, with 7 positions matching TRBD1. From germline, CDR1 is LNHDA and CDR2 SQIVND (reference sequence). Trimming took 4 bases from V and 7 from J; bases not matched to a gene: 12. The CDR3 has 16 amino acids. The CDR3 DNA sequence: TGTGCCAGTAGTAGCCCCGGCAGGGGGGTATCTGAAAAACTGTTTTTT. Its translation: CASSSPGRGVSEKLFF.

This chain joins TRBV15 and TRBJ2-2; D call uncertain. Trimming left V 4 bases short and J 2 bases short, with 5 bases between. CDR1 is LNHNV, CDR2 YYDKDF, per germline (reference sequence). The length of the CDR3 is 13 residues. In nucleotides, the CDR3 is TGTGCCACCAGCACGGTAAACACCGGGGAGCTGTTTTTT. This sequence encodes CATSTVNTGELFF.

The chain employs TRBV7-2 and TRBJ2-3, with TRBD2 matching 8 bases. CDR1 and CDR2 (germline): SGHTA, FQGNSA. Germline trimming cut 5 bases from V and 5 bases from J; bases unmatched to any gene: 12. The CDR3 consists of 16 residues. CDR3 nucleotide sequence: TGTGCCAGCAGCCCGTGGGGCCGGGGGGGCGGAGATACGCAGTATTTT. Protein: CASSPWGRGGGDTQYF.

The rearrangement uses TRBV13 and TRBJ2-4; TRBD2 matches 11 bases. J gave up 0 bases and V 5 bases, and 9 bases lay outside the gene matches. This CDR3 is built from 18 residues. Germline V gene lookup returns CDR1 PRHDT and CDR2 FYEKMQ (reference sequence). The CDR3 here is CASSKERLAGLAKNIQYF. The CDR3 DNA is TGTGCCAGCAGCAAAGAACGACTAGCGGGATTAGCCAAAAACATTCAGTACTTC.

The rearrangement joins TRBV6-5 to TRBJ1-4; 9 bases align to TRBD1. From germline, CDR1 is MNHEY and CDR2 SVGAGI. J gave up 7 bases and V 4 bases, and 10 bases lay outside the gene matches. The length of the CDR3 is 16 residues. The CDR3 sequence: CASSSLGTGRSEKLFF. The CDR3 DNA follows: TGTGCCAGCAGTTCCCTCGGGACAGGGAGATCTGAAAAACTGTTTTTT.

V and J are TRBV3-1 (or the pseudogene TRBV3-2) and TRBJ2-7, with D hard to call. This CDR3 comprises 14 residues. CDR1 and CDR2 from the germline V gene are LGHDT and YNNKEL (reference sequence). Trimming removed 2 bases at V and 5 bases at J, with 13 bases between. The CDR3 reads CASSQQPYSNEQYF. DNA of the CDR3: TGTGCCAGCAGCCAACAGCCCTATAGCAACGAGCAGTACTTC.

The chain couples TRBV14 to TRBJ1-3; D call uncertain. CDR1 is SGHDN, CDR2 FVKESK, per germline. The CDR3 consists of 15 residues. V lost 4 bases, J lost 4 bases, and 14 bases lay in between. CDR3 sequence (DNA): TGTGCCAGCAGCCGTAGGCCGGCCGGGGGAAACACCATATATTTT. Translation: CASSRRPAGGNTIYF.

The rearrangement uses TRBV7-9 and TRBJ2-3; 10 nucleotides agree with TRBD2. This CDR3 has 14 amino acids. From germline, CDR1 is SEHNR and CDR2 FQNEAQ (reference sequence). Trimming at V came to 5 bases and at J to 4 bases, leaving 3 bases not matched to a gene. The DNA of the CDR3 is TGTGCCAGCAGCCCCGGACTAGCGGCAGATACGCAGTATTTT. Translation gives CASSPGLAADTQYF.

The V call is TRBV20-1, the J call TRBJ2-2, with unresolved D. V dropped 3 bases and J dropped 4 bases, with 15 bases sitting between them. CDR1 and CDR2 from the germline V gene are DFQATT and SNEGSKA (reference sequence). The CDR3 length is 15 residues. In nucleotides, the CDR3 is TGCAGTGCTAGTAGGTGGGCCGGCCCCACCGGGGAGCTGTTTTTT. This encodes CSASRWAGPTGELFF.

The chain has TRBV5-1 and TRBJ2-3; D call uncertain. The CDR3 spans 13 residues. Germline CDR1 and CDR2: SGHRS and YFSETQ. The V end lost 4 bases, the J end lost 3 bases, and 9 bases lay between the germline ends. The CDR3 nucleotides read TGCGCCAGCAGCCCCGCCGCGACAGATACGCAGTATTTT. Residues: CASSPAATDTQYF. Supplemented by reference TRBV5-1 and TRBJ2-3, the full variable domain reads KAGVTQTPRYLIKTRGQQVTLSCSPISGHRSVSWYQQTPGQGLQFLFEYFSETQRNKGNFPGRFSGRQFSNSRSEMNVSTLELGDSALYLCASSPAATDTQYFGPGTRLTVL.

The rearrangement uses TRBV9 and TRBJ2-3; 10 bases match TRBD2. CDR3 length equals 16 residues. CDR1 SGDLS and CDR2 YYNGEE come from the germline V gene. V gave up 0 bases and J gave up 2 bases; unmatched junction bases: 3. The CDR3: CASSVGLAGATDTQYF. CDR3 nucleotides: TGTGCCAGCAGCGTAGGCCTAGCGGGAGCCACAGATACGCAGTATTTT.

This rearrangement joins TRBV11-2 to TRBJ2-2; the D gene is possibly TRBD2 (7 bases). The CDR3 runs 15 residues. CDR1 is SGHAT, CDR2 FQNNGV, per germline. The V end lost 3 bases, the J end lost 4 bases, and 12 bases lay between the germline ends. The CDR3 DNA reads as TGTGCCAGCAGCTTGAGTGGGGGGGCCACCGGGGAGCTGTTTTTT. It encodes CASSLSGGATGELFF.

A remark on this clone: Other nucleotide sequences from this sample produce the same CDR3. V usage is TRBV9 and J usage is TRBJ1-3; D ambiguous. Germline CDR1 reads SGDLS; CDR2 reads YYNGEE. The CDR3 is made up of 14 amino acids. V lost 0 bases, J lost 3 bases, and 7 bases lay in between. The CDR3 loop reads CASSVDRSGNTIYF. The CDR3 DNA is TGTGCCAGCAGCGTAGATAGGAGTGGAAACACCATATATTTT.

This clone was counted a single time. As DNA, the CDR3 is TGTGCCAGCAGTTACGTCAGGGAGGCCGCCATGAAAGCTTTCTTT. Protein product: CASSYVREAAMKAFF. This chain uses TRBV6-2 or TRBV6-3 with TRBJ1-1; D might be TRBD1 (5 bases). Trimming took off 2 bases at V and 9 bases at J, with 19 bases between the two ends. This CDR3 is built from 15 residues. The germline V gene encodes CDR1 MNHEY and CDR2 SVGEGT.

The chain has TRBV18 and TRBJ1-4; TRBD1 might be the D (6 bases). CDR1 KGHSH and CDR2 LQKENI come from the germline V gene. CDR3 length equals 14 residues. V was cut by 6 bases and J by 4 bases, with 12 bases left in between. The CDR3 nucleotides are TGTGCCAGCTCCATGTCACAGGGTAATGAAAAACTGTTTTTT. It translates to CASSMSQGNEKLFF.

The table lists this clone with a count of one. The chain carries TRBV19 and TRBJ2-7; 9 nucleotides match TRBD1. The germline CDR1 and CDR2 sequences are LNHDA and SQIVND (reference sequence). V lost 6 bases to trimming and J lost 1 base; unmatched junction nucleotides: 4. The CDR3 totals 14 residues. In DNA form, the CDR3 reads TGTGCCAGTAGGACACAGGGGGCTTCCTACGAGCAGTACTTC. Translated: CASRTQGASYEQYF.

The V gene is TRBV5-1, the J gene TRBJ1-4; weak D call: TRBD1 (6 bases). Germline-derived CDR1 and CDR2 are SGHRS and YFSETQ. This CDR3 is built from 15 residues. V was trimmed by 7 bases and J by 3 bases, leaving 16 bases between them. CDR3 in DNA: TGCGCCAGCGGCGTCCCAGGGGTCCCTAATGAAAAACTGTTTTTT. Its translation is CASGVPGVPNEKLFF.

The V gene is TRBV5-6, the J gene TRBJ1-1, with 9 bases that match TRBD1. V lost 4 bases to trimming and J lost 4 bases; unmatched junction nucleotides: 5. The CDR3 extends over 14 amino acids. From germline, CDR1 is SGHDT and CDR2 YYEEEE. The CDR3 coding sequence is TGTGCCAGCAGCATCGGACAGGGGACCACTGAAGCTTTCTTT. Protein sequence: CASSIGQGTTEAFF.

The V and J genes are TRBV11-2 and TRBJ1-5, with D possibly matching TRBD1 (5 bases). This CDR3 spans 13 amino acids. With 4 bases removed from V and 4 bases from J, the gap between germline ends came to 8 bases. Germline values: CDR1 SGHAT, CDR2 FQNNGV. The CDR3 is CASSSDMNQPQHF. The CDR3 coding sequence is TGTGCCAGCAGCTCGGACATGAATCAGCCCCAGCATTTT.

This rearrangement joins TRBV10-3 to TRBJ1-3, with D perhaps matching TRBD1 (5 bases). V lost 6 bases, J lost 0 bases, and 9 bases lay in between. CDR3 length: 14 residues. CDR1 and CDR2 from the germline V gene are ENHRY and SYGVKD. The CDR3 DNA reads as TGTGCCATCAGATCAGACAGCTCTGGAAACACCATATATTTT. Protein product: CAIRSDSSGNTIYF.